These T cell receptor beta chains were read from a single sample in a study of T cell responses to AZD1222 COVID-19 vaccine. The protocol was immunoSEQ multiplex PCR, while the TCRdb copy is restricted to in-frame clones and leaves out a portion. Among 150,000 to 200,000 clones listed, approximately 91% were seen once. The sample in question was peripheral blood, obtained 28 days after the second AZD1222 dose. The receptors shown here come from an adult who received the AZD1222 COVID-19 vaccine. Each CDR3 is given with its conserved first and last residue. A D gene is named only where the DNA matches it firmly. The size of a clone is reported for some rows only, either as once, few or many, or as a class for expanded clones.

CDR3aa: CASGPGVGLVYGYTF
CDR3nt: TGTGCCAGCGGACCAGGAGTTGGTCTCGTCTATGGCTACACCTTC
abundance: -
j_gene: TRBJ1-2
v_gene: TRBV27
d_gene: -

CDR3aa: CASSFRGKPQHF
CDR3nt: TGTGCCAGCAGTTTTCGGGGAAAGCCCCAGCATTTT
abundance: -
j_gene: TRBJ1-5
v_gene: TRBV27
d_gene: -

CDR3aa: CASSHPGQGGYVMGEKLFF
CDR3nt: TGTGCCAGCAGCCACCCGGGACAGGGGGGATATGTCATGGGGGAAAAACTGTTTTTT
abundance: once
j_gene: TRBJ1-4
v_gene: TRBV4-2
d_gene: TRBD1

CDR3aa: CASSPREDSPDRSGNTIYF
CDR3nt: TGCGCCAGCAGCCCTCGAGAGGACAGCCCCGACCGCTCTGGAAACACCATATATTTT
abundance: -
j_gene: TRBJ1-3
v_gene: TRBV4-1
d_gene: -

CDR3aa: CASSESPGQGFPHSPLHF
CDR3nt: TGCGCCAGCAGTGAGTCCCCGGGACAGGGATTCCCCCATTCACCCCTCCACTTT
abundance: -
j_gene: TRBJ1-6
v_gene: TRBV10-2
d_gene: TRBD1

CDR3aa: CASSPGHPNTEAFF
CDR3nt: TGCGCCAGCAGCCCCGGACACCCTAACACTGAAGCTTTCTTT
abundance: -
j_gene: TRBJ1-1
v_gene: TRBV5-1
d_gene: -

CDR3aa: CASSFGQGWTDTQYF
CDR3nt: TGTGCCAGCAGTTTCGGGCAGGGGTGGACAGATACGCAGTATTTT
abundance: -
j_gene: TRBJ2-3
v_gene: TRBV27
d_gene: -

CDR3aa: CASSPFGQLNTEAFF
CDR3nt: TGTGCCAGCTCACCGTTCGGACAGCTGAACACTGAAGCTTTCTTT
abundance: -
j_gene: TRBJ1-1
v_gene: TRBV18
d_gene: -

CDR3aa: CASGPASGKYNEQFF
CDR3nt: TGTGCCAGCGGCCCCGCGAGCGGGAAGTACAATGAGCAGTTCTTC
abundance: -
j_gene: TRBJ2-1
v_gene: TRBV28
d_gene: TRBD2

CDR3aa: CASEPRKGFNEQYF
CDR3nt: TGTGCCAGCGAACCGAGGAAGGGGTTTAACGAGCAGTACTTC
abundance: few
j_gene: TRBJ2-7
v_gene: TRBV6-5
d_gene: -

CDR3aa: CASRVGGNQPQHF
CDR3nt: TGTGCCAGCAGGGTTGGGGGCAATCAGCCCCAGCATTTT
abundance: -
j_gene: TRBJ1-5
v_gene: TRBV6-5
d_gene: -

CDR3aa: CASSYLPYYEQYF
CDR3nt: TGTGCCAGCAGTTACCTACCATACTACGAGCAGTACTTC
abundance: -
j_gene: TRBJ2-7
v_gene: TRBV6-5
d_gene: -

CDR3aa: CASSPHGTGRTEAFF
CDR3nt: TGTGCCAGCAGCCCTCACGGGACAGGGCGCACTGAAGCTTTCTTT
abundance: -
j_gene: TRBJ1-1
v_gene: TRBV7-8
d_gene: TRBD1

CDR3aa: CSVESGRVYQETQYF
CDR3nt: TGCAGCGTTGAATCGGGCAGGGTGTACCAAGAGACCCAGTACTTC
abundance: -
j_gene: TRBJ2-5
v_gene: TRBV29-1
d_gene: -

CDR3aa: CASSPPEGRHTQYF
CDR3nt: TGTGCCAGCTCACCCCCGGAAGGGAGACATACGCAGTATTTT
abundance: -
j_gene: TRBJ2-3
v_gene: TRBV18
d_gene: -

CDR3aa: CASSFGAEGQNTEAFF
CDR3nt: TGCGCCAGCAGCTTCGGGGCCGAGGGACAGAACACTGAAGCTTTCTTT
abundance: -
j_gene: TRBJ1-1
v_gene: TRBV5-1
d_gene: -

CDR3aa: CASGDWRENEQFF
CDR3nt: TGTGCCAGCGGAGATTGGAGAGAGAATGAGCAGTTCTTC
abundance: -
j_gene: TRBJ2-1
v_gene: TRBV3-1/TRBV3-2
d_gene: -

CDR3aa: CASSEIVGTDTQYF
CDR3nt: TGTGCCAGCAGTGAAATCGTGGGAACAGATACGCAGTATTTT
abundance: -
j_gene: TRBJ2-3
v_gene: TRBV6-1
d_gene: -

CDR3aa: CATSDFDPTGELFF
CDR3nt: TGTGCCACCAGTGATTTTGATCCCACCGGGGAGCTGTTTTTT
abundance: -
j_gene: TRBJ2-2
v_gene: TRBV24-1
d_gene: -